The 5 T cell receptor beta chains in this list originate from one sample, sequenced in a study of T cells in Graves' hyperthyroidism and ophthalmopathy. RNA transcripts were the template for amplifying TCR beta CDR3 regions. Researchers ran a first-round RT-PCR on the TCR CDR3 using the HTBI primer set. TCRdb re-called the multiplex PCR reads with MiXCR, one entry per CDR3 protein. Among more than 500,000 distinct CDR3 sequences, about 15% were seen once, and the ten largest hold approximately 4.2%. Material for sequencing was blood. These TCRs come from a woman aged 40 to 50 with Graves' ophthalmopathy.

There are many counts of this clonotype. The V and J genes are TRBV6-5 and TRBJ1-2; the D gene is possibly TRBD1 (5 bases). The CDR3 runs 14 residues. The V end was cut by 4 bases, the J end by 3 bases, with 12 bases between. The germline V gene encodes CDR1 MNHEY and CDR2 SVGAGI. CDR3 in amino acids: CASSWAGLDYGYTF. CDR3 coding DNA: TGTGCCAGCAGTTGGGCAGGGTTGGACTATGGCTACACCTTC.

In its sample, this clonotype was seen many times. V is TRBV20-1 and J is TRBJ2-7, with a tentative D call TRBD1 (6 bases). CDR1 is DFQATT, CDR2 SNEGSKA, per germline (reference sequence). The CDR3 covers 13 residues. Trimming removed 6 bases from V and 7 bases from J, with 19 bases in between. In DNA, the CDR3 is TGCAGTGCAAGGGGGATACTCTTAGGGGAGCAGTACTTC. Protein sequence: CSARGILLGEQYF.

This clonotype showed up many times. This chain links TRBV6-5 with TRBJ2-7; 8 nucleotides match TRBD2. The V and J ends lost 2 bases and 4 bases, in that order; junction bases with no gene match: 10. Germline V lookup: CDR1 MNHEY, CDR2 SVGAGI. The CDR3 is 16 amino acids. CDR3 nucleotides: TGTGCCAGCAGTTACCCCACCGGTGGCGGGAGGTACGAGCAGTACTTC. It yields the protein CASSYPTGGGRYEQYF.

This clonotype has more than one count but fewer than ten. A much larger clone lies a single base off, so this may be a read error. The rearrangement uses TRBV6-1 and TRBJ2-7, with D possibly being TRBD1 or TRBD2 (6 bases each). The CDR3 length is 15 residues. The germline V gene encodes CDR1 MNHNS and CDR2 SASEGT. This chain's CDR3 is CAGSTTGRRTYEQYF. DNA of the CDR3: TGTGCCGGCAGCACCACAGGGAGGAGAACCTACGAGCAGTACTTC.

This clonotype was recorded at least ten times. CDR3 amino acids: CSVSAEGGGYEQYF. The DNA for the CDR3 is TGCAGCGTTTCGGCCGAAGGGGGAGGCTACGAGCAGTACTTC. The chain is built from TRBV29-1 and TRBJ2-7; D may be TRBD1 or TRBD2 (6 bases each). The germline gives CDR1 SQVTM, CDR2 ANQGSEA. The V end lost 5 bases, the J end lost 3 bases, and 17 bases lay between the germline ends. The CDR3 loop spans 14 amino acids.